Below, 25 T cell receptor beta chains from the same sample are listed, as sequenced in a study of shared clonotypes between healthy human individuals. Produced via immunoSEQ multiplex PCR; TCRdb's table is partial and in-frame only. The sample records millions of clones, approximately 95% being singletons. Naive CD8 isolation took CD45RO-negative cells positively selected for CCR7 and excluded terminally differentiated effector memory CD45RA+ cells. The sequencing sample was made of naive CD8+ T cells sorted from blood. All receptors come from a man between 18 and 29 years old in good health.

V usage is TRBV28 and J usage is TRBJ2-7; 7 bases match TRBD2. CDR3 length: 16 residues. V shed 2 bases, J shed 4 bases, and the junction held 11 bases outside the gene matches. In germline, CDR1 is MDHEN, CDR2 SYDVKM. CDR3 DNA sequence: TGTGCCAGCAGTTTACCCCCTCAGGGAGGGAGGTACGAGCAGTACTTC. It yields the protein CASSLPPQGGRYEQYF.

The chain joins TRBV5-1 to TRBJ1-6; the D gene is possibly TRBD1 (6 bases). The CDR3 runs to 16 residues. V dropped 4 bases and J dropped 7 bases, with 18 bases sitting between them. Germline V gene lookup returns CDR1 SGHRS and CDR2 YFSETQ. The CDR3 DNA reads as TGCGCCAGCAGCACGGACCTACAGGGATGGAATTCACCCCTCCACTTT. Protein: CASSTDLQGWNSPLHF.

The gene calls are TRBV27 and TRBJ1-4; 7 nucleotides match TRBD1. CDR3 length equals 14 residues. CDR1 is MNHEY and CDR2 is SMNVEV in the germline V gene (reference sequence). J was trimmed by 3 bases and V by 7 bases; bases with no gene match: 5. In DNA form, the CDR3 reads TGTGCCAGCACCTGGACAGGATCTAATGAAAAACTGTTTTTT. Its protein product is CASTWTGSNEKLFF.

A word on this clone: This sample includes further DNA sequences coding for the same CDR3. The V gene is TRBV7-6, the J gene TRBJ2-7; D unresolved. This CDR3 is built from 14 residues. V shed 0 bases and J shed 0 bases, with 6 bases lying between them. The germline CDR1 and CDR2 sequences are SGHVS and FNYEAQ. The CDR3 is CASSLAGPSYEQYF. CDR3 DNA sequence: TGTGCCAGCAGCTTAGCTGGACCCTCCTACGAGCAGTACTTC.

The sample holds a few counts of this clone. The rearrangement joins TRBV7-2 to TRBJ1-1; D is perhaps TRBD1 (5 bases). The CDR3 is made up of 15 amino acids. The V end lost 1 base, the J end lost 1 base, and 10 bases lay between the germline ends. CDR1 is SGHTA, CDR2 FQGNSA, per germline. CDR3 in DNA: TGTGCCAGCAGCTTAGAAGTCAGGGCGAACACTGAAGCTTTCTTT. Translating gives CASSLEVRANTEAFF.

The chain has TRBV11-2 and TRBJ2-7, with 14 bases lining up with TRBD2. This CDR3 contains 16 residues. V trimming: 0 bases; J trimming: 6 bases; junction bases outside the gene matches: 4. Germline V lookup: CDR1 SGHAT, CDR2 FQNNGV. CDR3 nucleotide sequence: TGTGCCAGCAGCTTAGAGGGACTAGCGGGAGTCGGCGAGCAGTACTTC. Its protein product is CASSLEGLAGVGEQYF.

The chain combines TRBV27 with TRBJ2-5, with 8 bases matching TRBD1. Germline CDR1 and CDR2: MNHEY and SMNVEV (reference sequence). The CDR3 is made up of 16 amino acids. Germline trimming cut 3 bases from V and 4 bases from J; bases unmatched to any gene: 10. CDR3 sequence: CASSFSSGQGGETQYF. The CDR3 nucleotides are TGTGCCAGCAGTTTCTCCTCCGGACAGGGAGGAGAGACCCAGTACTTC.

This chain joins TRBV7-8 and TRBJ2-2; 9 positions match TRBD2. Per germline, CDR1 SGHVS and CDR2 FQNEAQ. The ends lost 0 bases at V and 4 bases at J; junction bases unmatched: 3. The CDR3 loop spans 16 amino acids. The DNA of the CDR3 is TGTGCCAGCAGCTTAGCTATAGCGGGGGCCACCGGGGAGCTGTTTTTT. This sequence encodes CASSLAIAGATGELFF.

The chain couples TRBV27 to TRBJ1-1; weak D call: TRBD1 (5 bases). The germline V and J ends were trimmed by 4 bases and 1 base, with 13 bases remaining between them. Germline CDR1 MNHEY, CDR2 SMNVEV (reference sequence). The CDR3 is 15 amino acids. CDR3 sequence (DNA): TGTGCCAGCAGTTCCCTTTGGGGGGGGAACACTGAAGCTTTCTTT. Amino acids: CASSSLWGGNTEAFF.

V and J are TRBV14 and TRBJ2-7; 7 positions match TRBD1. With V trimmed by 0 bases and J by 3 bases, 2 bases remained unmatched. The germline V gene has CDR1 SGHDN and CDR2 FVKESK. The CDR3 length is 14 residues. CDR3 coding DNA: TGTGCCAGCAGCCAAGAGACAGGGAACTACGAGCAGTACTTC. It codes for CASSQETGNYEQYF.

CDR3: CASSSTGGANTGELFF. The CDR3 coding sequence is TGTGCCAGCAGTTCTACAGGGGGCGCGAACACCGGGGAGCTGTTTTTT. The chain employs TRBV28 and TRBJ2-2, with TRBD1 identical over 9 bases. CDR3 length: 16 amino acids. Germline V gives CDR1 MDHEN, CDR2 SYDVKM. The V gene end was trimmed by 4 bases and the J gene end by 0 bases; junction bases not matched to a gene: 3.

V usage is TRBV12-5 and J usage is TRBJ2-1; D possibly matches TRBD1 or TRBD2 (5 bases each). Germline loops: CDR1 LGHNT, CDR2 FRNRAP. The CDR3 covers 15 residues. With 3 bases removed from V and 6 bases from J, the gap between germline ends came to 15 bases. The CDR3 DNA reads TGTGCTAGTGGTTTCCTGGCAGGGAGTGTCAATGAGCAGTTCTTC. This translates into CASGFLAGSVNEQFF. Full variable domain (missing parts from reference TRBV12-5 and TRBJ2-1): DARVTQTPRHKVTEMGQEVTMRCQPILGHNTVFWYRQTMMQGLELLAYFRNRAPLDDSGMPKDRFSAEMPDATLATLKIQPSEPRDSAVYFCASGFLAGSVNEQFFGPGTRLTVL.

The chain is built from TRBV29-1 and TRBJ2-3, with 8 bases aligning to TRBD1. Germline assignment: CDR1 SQVTM and CDR2 ANQGSEA. V gave up 4 bases and J gave up 2 bases; unmatched junction bases: 11. The CDR3 has 16 residues. CDR3 coding DNA: TGCAGCGTTGGCGGGACAGGAAAAAGGCCCACAGATACGCAGTATTTT. Protein sequence: CSVGGTGKRPTDTQYF.

The chain is built from TRBV27 and TRBJ2-3, with D possibly TRBD2 on 5 matching bases. Trimming shortened V by 3 bases and J by 3 bases, and 13 bases separated the two germline ends. The CDR3 totals 15 residues. CDR1 and CDR2 (germline): MNHEY, SMNVEV (reference sequence). CDR3 protein: CASSFGVKSTDTQYF. CDR3 nucleotides: TGTGCCAGCAGTTTCGGGGTTAAGTCGACAGATACGCAGTATTTT.

The genes are TRBV27 and TRBJ2-7; 10 nucleotides align to TRBD2. Germline lookup yields CDR1 MNHEY and CDR2 SMNVEV (reference sequence). The CDR3 runs to 14 residues. With 4 bases clipped from V and 0 bases from J, the junction kept 0 bases outside the gene matches. The CDR3 region has the DNA TGTGCCAGCAGTTCTAGCGGGAGCTCCTACGAGCAGTACTTC. Translation: CASSSSGSSYEQYF.

V is TRBV18 and J is TRBJ1-1, with 8 bases identical to TRBD1. The CDR3 spans 12 residues. J was trimmed by 8 bases and V by 6 bases; bases with no gene match: 5. Germline V gives CDR1 KGHSH, CDR2 LQKENI. The CDR3 sequence is CASSQQGDEAFF. Written as DNA, the CDR3 is TGTGCCAGCTCCCAACAGGGGGACGAAGCTTTCTTT.

Remarks on this clone: This sample also contains other DNA sequences that code for the same CDR3. This rearrangement joins TRBV27 to TRBJ2-1, with D perhaps matching TRBD2 (6 bases). The ends were cut back, 1 base at V and 6 bases at J, with 7 bases in the middle. This CDR3 has 13 amino acids. Germline V CDR1 and CDR2: MNHEY, SMNVEV (reference sequence). The CDR3 bases are TGTGCCAGCAGTTTATTGGGGGGCAATGAGCAGTTCTTC. Protein product: CASSLLGGNEQFF.

CDR3 amino acids: CASSFGQGAHNEQFF. CDR3 sequence (DNA): TGTGCCAGCAGTTTCGGACAGGGGGCGCATAATGAGCAGTTCTTC. The chain carries TRBV27 and TRBJ2-1; 11 bases match TRBD1. V shed 3 bases, J shed 7 bases, and the junction held 5 bases outside the gene matches. Looked up from germline, CDR1 is MNHEY and CDR2 is SMNVEV (reference sequence). CDR3 size: 15 residues.

This chain joins TRBV7-6 and TRBJ1-5, with TRBD1 as a possible D gene (6 bases). The germline gives CDR1 SGHVS, CDR2 FNYEAQ. This CDR3 has 14 residues. V dropped 1 base and J dropped 3 bases, with 7 bases sitting between them. CDR3 loop: CASSLGTANQPQHF. The CDR3 DNA reads as TGTGCCAGCAGCTTAGGGACAGCCAATCAGCCCCAGCATTTT.

The rearrangement joins TRBV5-1 to TRBJ2-3; D gene ambiguous. The CDR3 totals 15 residues. From germline, CDR1 is SGHRS and CDR2 YFSETQ. V was pared by 4 bases and J by 4 bases, with 16 bases between. CDR3 amino acids: CASSQKQRWADTQYF. The CDR3 DNA reads as TGCGCCAGCAGCCAAAAGCAGAGATGGGCAGATACGCAGTATTTT.

The chain carries TRBV19 and TRBJ1-6; 7 nucleotides match TRBD1. The CDR3 runs 15 residues. Trimming took 5 bases from V and 10 from J; bases not matched to a gene: 11. The germline V gene encodes CDR1 LNHDA and CDR2 SQIVND (reference sequence). The CDR3, as DNA: TGTGCCAGTAGTTCGATGGGACAGCGGTGGTCACCCCTCCACTTT. It encodes CASSSMGQRWSPLHF.

Comment on this clone: The sample carries other DNA sequences with the same CDR3. The gene calls are TRBV30 and TRBJ2-3; 9 bases are shared with TRBD2. The V and J ends lost 1 base and 1 base, in that order; junction bases with no gene match: 0. The CDR3 spans 14 residues. Germline CDR1 and CDR2: GTSNPN and SVGIG (reference sequence). CDR3 in DNA: TGTGCCTGGAGTGCTAGCGGGGGCACAGATACGCAGTATTTT. It yields the protein CAWSASGGTDTQYF.

The V and J genes are TRBV12-2 and TRBJ1-6; TRBD1, as called in the table, went unchecked against the DNA. TRBV12-2 is listed as a pseudogene. This CDR3 has 15 amino acids. CDR3 nucleotides: TGTGCAAGTCGCTTAGGAAACAGGTTGGATTCACCCCTCCACTTT. Translated: CASRLGNRLDSPLHF.

The chain carries TRBV5-1 and TRBJ2-2; D is perhaps TRBD2 (5 bases). CDR3 length: 16 residues. Deletions cut 1 base from V and 0 bases from J, with 10 bases between. Germline loops: CDR1 SGHRS, CDR2 YFSETQ. The CDR3 bases are TGCGCCAGCAGCTTGTCCTGGGAGTCGAACACCGGGGAGCTGTTTTTT. This gives the protein CASSLSWESNTGELFF.

Only one count was recorded for this clone. The junction shows a germline mismatch at one end, possibly a read error. The J gene is TRBJ2-5, the V gene TRBV4-1; TRBD1 aligns across 8 bases. CDR3 length equals 16 residues. Germline V gene lookup returns CDR1 MGHRA and CDR2 YSYEKL. The CDR3 region has the DNA TGCACCAGCAGCCAAATGACAGGGGTTGATCAAGAGACCCAGTACTTC. This gives the protein CTSSQMTGVDQETQYF.